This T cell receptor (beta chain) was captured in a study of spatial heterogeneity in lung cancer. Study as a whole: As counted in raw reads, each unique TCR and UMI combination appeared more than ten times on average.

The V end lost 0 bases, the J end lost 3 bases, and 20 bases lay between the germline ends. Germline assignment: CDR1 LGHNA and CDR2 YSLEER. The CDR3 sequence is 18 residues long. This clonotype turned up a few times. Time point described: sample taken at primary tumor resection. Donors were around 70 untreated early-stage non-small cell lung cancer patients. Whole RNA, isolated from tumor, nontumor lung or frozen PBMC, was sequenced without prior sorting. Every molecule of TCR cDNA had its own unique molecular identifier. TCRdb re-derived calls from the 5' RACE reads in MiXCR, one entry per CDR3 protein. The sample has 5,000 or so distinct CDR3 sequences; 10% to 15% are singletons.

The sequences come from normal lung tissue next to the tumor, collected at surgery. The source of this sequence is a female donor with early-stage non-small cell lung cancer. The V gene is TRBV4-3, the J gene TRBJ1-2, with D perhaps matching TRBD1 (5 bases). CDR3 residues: CASSQESTGGEGYYGYTF. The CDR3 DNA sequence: TGCGCCAGCAGCCAAGAATCTACAGGCGGCGAGGGGTACTATGGCTACACCTTC.